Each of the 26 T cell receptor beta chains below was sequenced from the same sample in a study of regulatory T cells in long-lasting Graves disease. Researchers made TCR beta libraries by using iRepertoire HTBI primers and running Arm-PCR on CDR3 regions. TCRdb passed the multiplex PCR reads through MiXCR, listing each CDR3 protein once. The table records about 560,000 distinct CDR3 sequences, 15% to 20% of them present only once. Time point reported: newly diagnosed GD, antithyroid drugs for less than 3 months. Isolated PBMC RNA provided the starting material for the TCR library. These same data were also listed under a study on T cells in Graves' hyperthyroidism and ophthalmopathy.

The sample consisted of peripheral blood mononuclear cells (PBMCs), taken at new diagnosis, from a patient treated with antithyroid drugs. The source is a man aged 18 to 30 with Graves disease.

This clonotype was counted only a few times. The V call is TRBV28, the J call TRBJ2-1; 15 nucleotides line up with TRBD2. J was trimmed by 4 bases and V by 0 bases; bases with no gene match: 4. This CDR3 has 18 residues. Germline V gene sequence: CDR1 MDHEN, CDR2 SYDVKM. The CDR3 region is CASSLWSGLAGGYNEQFF. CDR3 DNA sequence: TGTGCCAGCAGTTTATGGTCGGGACTAGCGGGAGGATACAATGAGCAGTTCTTC.

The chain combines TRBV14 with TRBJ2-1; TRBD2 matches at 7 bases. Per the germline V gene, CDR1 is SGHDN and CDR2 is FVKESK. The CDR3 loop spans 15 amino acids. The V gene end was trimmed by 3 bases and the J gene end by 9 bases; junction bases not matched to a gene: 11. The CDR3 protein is CASSQFARERSEQFF. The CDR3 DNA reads TGTGCCAGCAGCCAGTTCGCGCGGGAGAGGAGTGAGCAGTTCTTC.

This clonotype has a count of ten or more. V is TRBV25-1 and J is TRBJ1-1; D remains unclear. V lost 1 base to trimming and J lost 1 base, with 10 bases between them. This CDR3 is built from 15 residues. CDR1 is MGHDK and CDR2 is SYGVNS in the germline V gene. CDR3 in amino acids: CASSEFGRPNTEAFF. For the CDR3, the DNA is TGTGCCAGCAGTGAATTCGGACGGCCGAACACTGAAGCTTTCTTT.

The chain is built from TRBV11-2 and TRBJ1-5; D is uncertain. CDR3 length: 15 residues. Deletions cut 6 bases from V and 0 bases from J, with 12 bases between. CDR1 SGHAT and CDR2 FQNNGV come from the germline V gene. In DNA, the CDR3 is TGTGCCAGCAGTTCTGACATATATAGCAATCAGCCCCAGCATTTT. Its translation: CASSSDIYSNQPQHF.

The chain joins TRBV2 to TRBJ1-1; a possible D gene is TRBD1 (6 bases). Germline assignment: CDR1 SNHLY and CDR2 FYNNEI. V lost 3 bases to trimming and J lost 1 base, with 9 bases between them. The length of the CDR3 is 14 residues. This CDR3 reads CASSDWGQNTEAFF. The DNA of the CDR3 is TGTGCCAGCAGTGATTGGGGACAGAACACTGAAGCTTTCTTT.

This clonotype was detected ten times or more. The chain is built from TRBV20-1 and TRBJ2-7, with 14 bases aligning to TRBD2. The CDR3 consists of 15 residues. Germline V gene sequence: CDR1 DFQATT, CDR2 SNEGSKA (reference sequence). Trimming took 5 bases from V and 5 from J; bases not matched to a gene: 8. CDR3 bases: TGCAGTGCTCGTCAACCGGGACTAGCGGGAGACGAGCAGTACTTC. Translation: CSARQPGLAGDEQYF.

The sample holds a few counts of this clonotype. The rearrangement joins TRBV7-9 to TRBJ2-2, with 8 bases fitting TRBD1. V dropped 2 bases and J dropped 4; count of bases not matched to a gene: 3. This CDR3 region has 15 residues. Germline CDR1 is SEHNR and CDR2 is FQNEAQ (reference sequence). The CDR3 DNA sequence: TGTGCCAGCAGCTTAACAGGGGGATTCACCGGGGAGCTGTTTTTT. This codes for CASSLTGGFTGELFF. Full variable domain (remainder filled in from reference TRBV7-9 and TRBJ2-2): DTGVSQNPRHKITKRGQNVTFRCDPISEHNRLYWYRQTLGQGPEFLTYFQNEAQLEKSRLLSDRFSAERPKGSFSTLEIQRTEQGDSAMYLCASSLTGGFTGELFFGEGSRLTVL.

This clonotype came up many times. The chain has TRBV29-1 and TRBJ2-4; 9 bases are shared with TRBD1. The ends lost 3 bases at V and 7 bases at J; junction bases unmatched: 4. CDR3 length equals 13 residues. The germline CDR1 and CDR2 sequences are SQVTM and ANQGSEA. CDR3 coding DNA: TGCAGCGTTGAGCGTGGACAGGGGAACATTCAGTACTTC. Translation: CSVERGQGNIQYF.

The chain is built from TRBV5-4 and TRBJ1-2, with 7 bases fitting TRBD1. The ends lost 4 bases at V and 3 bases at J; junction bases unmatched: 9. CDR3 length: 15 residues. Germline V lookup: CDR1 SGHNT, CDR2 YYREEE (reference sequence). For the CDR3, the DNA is TGTGCCAGCAGCGCGCACAGGGGTACAGACTATGGCTACACCTTC. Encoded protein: CASSAHRGTDYGYTF.

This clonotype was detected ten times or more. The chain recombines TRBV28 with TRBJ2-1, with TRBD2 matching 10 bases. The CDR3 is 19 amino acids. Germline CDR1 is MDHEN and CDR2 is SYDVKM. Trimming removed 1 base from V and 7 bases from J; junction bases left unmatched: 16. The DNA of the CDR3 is TGTGCCAGCAGTTTATTTGCTAGCGGGAGCAAAAAGAGGGGAAATGAGCAGTTCTTC. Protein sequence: CASSLFASGSKKRGNEQFF. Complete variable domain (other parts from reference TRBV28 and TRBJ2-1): DVKVTQSSRYLVKRTGEKVFLECVQDMDHENMFWYRQDPGLGLRLIYFSYDVKMKEKGDIPEGYSVSREKKERFSLILESASTNQTSMYLCASSLFASGSKKRGNEQFFGPGTRLTVL.

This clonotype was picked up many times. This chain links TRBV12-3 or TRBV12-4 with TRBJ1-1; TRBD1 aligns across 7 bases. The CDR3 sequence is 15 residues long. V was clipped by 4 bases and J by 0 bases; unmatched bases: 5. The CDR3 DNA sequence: TGTGCCAGCAGTTCCGGGACAGAAATGAACACTGAAGCTTTCTTT. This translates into CASSSGTEMNTEAFF.

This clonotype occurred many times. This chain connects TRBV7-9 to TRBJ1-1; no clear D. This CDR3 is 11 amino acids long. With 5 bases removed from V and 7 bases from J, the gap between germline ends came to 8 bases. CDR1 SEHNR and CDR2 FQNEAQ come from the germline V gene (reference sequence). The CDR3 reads CASSPGNEAFF. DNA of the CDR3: TGTGCCAGCAGCCCGGGAAATGAAGCTTTCTTT.

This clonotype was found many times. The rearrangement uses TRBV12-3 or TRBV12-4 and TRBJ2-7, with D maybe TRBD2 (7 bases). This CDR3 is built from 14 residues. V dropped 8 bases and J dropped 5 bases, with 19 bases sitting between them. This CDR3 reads CASSQGGALDEQYF. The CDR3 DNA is TGTGCCAGCTCGCAAGGGGGGGCGCTTGACGAGCAGTACTTC.

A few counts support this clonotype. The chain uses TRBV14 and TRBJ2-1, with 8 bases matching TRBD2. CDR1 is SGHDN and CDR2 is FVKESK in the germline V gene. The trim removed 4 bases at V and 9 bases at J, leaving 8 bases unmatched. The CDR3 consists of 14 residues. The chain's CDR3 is CASSPLSGGGEQFF. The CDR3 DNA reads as TGTGCCAGCAGCCCCTTAAGCGGGGGAGGTGAGCAGTTCTTC.

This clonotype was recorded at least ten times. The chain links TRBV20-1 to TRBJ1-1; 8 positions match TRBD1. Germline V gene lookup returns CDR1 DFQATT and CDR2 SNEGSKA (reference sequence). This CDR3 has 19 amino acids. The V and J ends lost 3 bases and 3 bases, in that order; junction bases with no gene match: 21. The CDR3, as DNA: TGCAGTGCTAGCCCGACACCCCGGACAGGGACGGAGTTGGACACTGAAGCTTTCTTT. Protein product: CSASPTPRTGTELDTEAFF.

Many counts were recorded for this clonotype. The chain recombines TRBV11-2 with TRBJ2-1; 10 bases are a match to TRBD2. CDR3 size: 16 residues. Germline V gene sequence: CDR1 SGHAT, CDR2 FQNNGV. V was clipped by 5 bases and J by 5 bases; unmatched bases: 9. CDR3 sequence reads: CASSPLTSGADNEQFF. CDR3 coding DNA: TGTGCCAGCAGCCCCCTTACTAGCGGGGCAGACAATGAGCAGTTCTTC.

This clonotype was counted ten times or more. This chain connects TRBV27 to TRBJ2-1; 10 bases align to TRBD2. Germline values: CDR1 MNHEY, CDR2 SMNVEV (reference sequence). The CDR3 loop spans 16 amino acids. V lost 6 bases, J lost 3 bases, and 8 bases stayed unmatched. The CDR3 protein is CASRTSGRVGYNEQFF. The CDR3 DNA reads TGTGCCAGCAGAACCAGCGGGAGGGTCGGCTACAATGAGCAGTTCTTC.

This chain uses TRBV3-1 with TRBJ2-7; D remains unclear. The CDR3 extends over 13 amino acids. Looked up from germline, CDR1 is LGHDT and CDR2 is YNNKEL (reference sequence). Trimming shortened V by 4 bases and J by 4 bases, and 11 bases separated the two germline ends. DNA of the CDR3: TGTGCCAGCAGCCCAAGCCATTCTTACGAGCAGTACTTC. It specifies CASSPSHSYEQYF.

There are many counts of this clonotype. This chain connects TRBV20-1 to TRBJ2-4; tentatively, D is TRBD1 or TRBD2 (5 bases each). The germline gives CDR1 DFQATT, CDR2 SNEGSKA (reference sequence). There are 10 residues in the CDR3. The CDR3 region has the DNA TGCACCCTCTTGGGGGACATTCAGTACTTC. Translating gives CTLLGDIQYF.

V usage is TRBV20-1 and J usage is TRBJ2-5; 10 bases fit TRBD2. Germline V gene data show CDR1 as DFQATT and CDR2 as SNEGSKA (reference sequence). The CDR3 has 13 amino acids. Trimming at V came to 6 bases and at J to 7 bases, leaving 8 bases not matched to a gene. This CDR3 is CSAQSGGEGTQYF. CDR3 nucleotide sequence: TGCAGTGCCCAGAGCGGGGGGGAAGGGACCCAGTACTTC.

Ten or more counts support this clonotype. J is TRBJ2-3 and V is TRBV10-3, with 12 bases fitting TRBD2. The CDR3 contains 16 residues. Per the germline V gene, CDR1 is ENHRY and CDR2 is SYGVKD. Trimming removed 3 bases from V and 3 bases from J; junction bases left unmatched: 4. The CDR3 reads CAISDPTSGRTDTQYF. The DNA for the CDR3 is TGTGCCATCAGTGACCCAACTAGCGGGAGGACAGATACGCAGTATTTT.

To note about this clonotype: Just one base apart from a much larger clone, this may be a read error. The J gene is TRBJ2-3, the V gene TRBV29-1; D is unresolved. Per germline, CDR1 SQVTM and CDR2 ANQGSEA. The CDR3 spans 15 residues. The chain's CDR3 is CSVEARSRSTDAQYF. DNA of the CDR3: TGCAGCGTTGAAGCCCGGAGTCGGAGCACAGATGCGCAGTATTTT.

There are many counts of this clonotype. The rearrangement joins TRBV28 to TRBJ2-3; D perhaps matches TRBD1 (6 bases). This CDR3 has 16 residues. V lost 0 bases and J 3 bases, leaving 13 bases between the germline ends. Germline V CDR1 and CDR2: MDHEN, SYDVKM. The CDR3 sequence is CASSLWGAKRTDTQYF. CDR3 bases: TGTGCCAGCAGTTTATGGGGGGCCAAGAGGACAGATACGCAGTATTTT.

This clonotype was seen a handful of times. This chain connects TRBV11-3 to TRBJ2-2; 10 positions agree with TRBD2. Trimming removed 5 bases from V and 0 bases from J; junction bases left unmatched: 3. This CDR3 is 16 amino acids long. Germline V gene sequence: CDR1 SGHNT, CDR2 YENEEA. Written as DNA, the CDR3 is TGTGCCAGCAGCGCCACTAGCGGGACGAACACCGGGGAGCTGTTTTTT. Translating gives CASSATSGTNTGELFF.

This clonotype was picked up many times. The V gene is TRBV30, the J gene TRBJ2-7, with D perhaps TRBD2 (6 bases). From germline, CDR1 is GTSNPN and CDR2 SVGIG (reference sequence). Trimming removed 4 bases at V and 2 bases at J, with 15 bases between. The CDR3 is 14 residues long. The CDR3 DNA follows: TGTGCCTGGAAGGAGGGAGCGGCACCCTACGAGCAGTACTTC. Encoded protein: CAWKEGAAPYEQYF.

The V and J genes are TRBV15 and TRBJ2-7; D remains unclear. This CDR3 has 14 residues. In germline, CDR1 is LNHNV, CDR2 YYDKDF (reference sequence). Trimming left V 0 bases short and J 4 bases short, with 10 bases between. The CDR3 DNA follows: TGTGCCACCAGCAGAGAGCACCCCCCTTACGAGCAGTACTTC. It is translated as CATSREHPPYEQYF.